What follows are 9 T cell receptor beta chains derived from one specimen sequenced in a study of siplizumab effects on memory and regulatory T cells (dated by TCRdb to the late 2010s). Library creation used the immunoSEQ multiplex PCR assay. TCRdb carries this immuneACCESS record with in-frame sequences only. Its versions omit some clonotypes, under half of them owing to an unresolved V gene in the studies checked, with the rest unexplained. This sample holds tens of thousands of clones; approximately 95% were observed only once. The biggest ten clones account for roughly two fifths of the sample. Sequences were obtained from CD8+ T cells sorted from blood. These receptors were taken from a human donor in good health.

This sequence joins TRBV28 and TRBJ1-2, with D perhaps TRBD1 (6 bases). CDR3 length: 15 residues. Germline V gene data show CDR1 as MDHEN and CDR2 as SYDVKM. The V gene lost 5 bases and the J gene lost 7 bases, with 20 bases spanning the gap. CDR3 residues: CASSTPLTGKGGYTF. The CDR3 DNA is TGTGCCAGCAGTACCCCACTCACAGGGAAGGGTGGCTACACCTTC.

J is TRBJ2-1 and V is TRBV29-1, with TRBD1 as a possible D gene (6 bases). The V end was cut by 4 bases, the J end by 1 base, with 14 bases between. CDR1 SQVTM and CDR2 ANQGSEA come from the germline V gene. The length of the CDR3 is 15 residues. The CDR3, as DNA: TGCAGCGTTGGTCAGGACAGCAGATCCTACAATGAGCAGTTCTTC. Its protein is CSVGQDSRSYNEQFF.

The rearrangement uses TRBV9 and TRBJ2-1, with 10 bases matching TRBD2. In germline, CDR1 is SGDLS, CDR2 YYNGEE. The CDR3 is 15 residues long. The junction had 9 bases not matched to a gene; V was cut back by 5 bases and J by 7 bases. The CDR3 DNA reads TGTGCCAGCAGACCCCCTAGCGGGAGAAGAAATGAGCAGTTCTTC. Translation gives CASRPPSGRRNEQFF. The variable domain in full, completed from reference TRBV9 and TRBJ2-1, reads DSGVTQTPKHLITATGQRVTLRCSPRSGDLSVYWYQQSLDQGLQFLIQYYNGEERAKGNILERFSAQQFPDLHSELNLSSLELGDSALYFCASRPPSGRRNEQFFGPGTRLTVL.

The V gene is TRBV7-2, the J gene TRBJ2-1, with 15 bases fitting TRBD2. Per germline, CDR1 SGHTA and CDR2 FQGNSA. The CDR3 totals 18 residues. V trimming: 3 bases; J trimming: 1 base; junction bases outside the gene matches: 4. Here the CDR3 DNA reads TGTGCCAGCAGCTTTGGGACTAGCGGGAGGAAGTCCTACAATGAGCAGTTCTTC. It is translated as CASSFGTSGRKSYNEQFF.

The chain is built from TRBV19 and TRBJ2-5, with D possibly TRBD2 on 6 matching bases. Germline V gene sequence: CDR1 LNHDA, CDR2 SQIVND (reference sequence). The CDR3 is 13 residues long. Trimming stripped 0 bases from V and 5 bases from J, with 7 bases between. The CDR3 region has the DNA TGTGCCAGTAGTATAGAGGAGGGGGAGACCCAGTACTTC. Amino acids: CASSIEEGETQYF.

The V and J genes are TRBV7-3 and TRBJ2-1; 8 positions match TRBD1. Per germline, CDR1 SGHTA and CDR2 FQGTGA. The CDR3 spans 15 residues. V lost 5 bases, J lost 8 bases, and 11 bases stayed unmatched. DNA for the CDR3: TGTGCCAGCAGCCGCGGACAGGGAAGCAGCCATGAGCAGTTCTTC. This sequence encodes CASSRGQGSSHEQFF.

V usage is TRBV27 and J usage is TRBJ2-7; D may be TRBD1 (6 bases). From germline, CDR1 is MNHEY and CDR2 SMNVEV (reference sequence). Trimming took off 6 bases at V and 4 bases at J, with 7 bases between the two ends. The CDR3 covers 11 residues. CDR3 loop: CASRQGYEQYF. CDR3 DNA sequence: TGTGCCAGCAGACAGGGTTACGAGCAGTACTTC.

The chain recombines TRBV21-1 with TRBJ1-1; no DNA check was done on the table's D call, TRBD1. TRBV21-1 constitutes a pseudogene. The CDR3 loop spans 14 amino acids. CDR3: CASSNRGRNTEAFF. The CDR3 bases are TGTGCCAGCAGCAACAGGGGACGGAACACTGAAGCTTTCTTT.

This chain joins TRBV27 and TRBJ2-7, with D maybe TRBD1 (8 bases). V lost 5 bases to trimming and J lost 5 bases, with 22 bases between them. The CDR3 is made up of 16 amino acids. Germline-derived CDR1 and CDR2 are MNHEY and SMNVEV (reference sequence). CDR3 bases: TGTGCCAGCAGTCCGATACAGGGGGGGCTCGGGGACGAGCAGTACTTC. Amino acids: CASSPIQGGLGDEQYF.